This is a list of T cell receptor beta chains from one sample in a study of PD-1 blockade in classical Hodgkin lymphoma. Sequenced by immunoSEQ multiplex PCR; TCRdb stores in-frame clones only, minus some. This sample has 20,000 to 25,000 clones, with around 80% found just once. This material consisted of peripheral blood mononuclear cells (PBMCs), taken before the second cycle of nivolumab. Every receptor here comes from a human donor with classical Hodgkin lymphoma. CDR3s include the opening cysteine and the closing phenylalanine or tryptophan. D genes are given only for firm matches. The size field is filled for only some rows; it gives once, few, many or a size class.

18 . TRBJ1-1 TRBD1 TRBV18 CASSPFGTGSLRDTEAFF TGTGCCAGCTCACCATTCGGGACAGGAAGCCTCAGGGACACTGAAGCTTTCTTT
13 . TRBJ1-1 . TRBV27 CASSYRAGGAAFF TGTGCCAGCAGTTATCGGGCCGGGGGCGCCGCTTTCTTT
13 . TRBJ2-1 . TRBV7-9 CASSLGGADEQFF TGTGCCAGCAGCTTAGGGGGTGCGGATGAGCAGTTCTTC
14 . TRBJ1-2 . TRBV2 CASSGPGMQDGYTF TGTGCCAGCAGTGGTCCGGGGATGCAGGATGGCTACACCTTC
15 . TRBJ2-1 TRBD1 TRBV6-6 CASSFRDRAFNEQFF TGTGCCAGCAGTTTCCGGGACAGGGCGTTCAATGAGCAGTTCTTC
15 . TRBJ1-1 . TRBV14 CASSRSGGLNTEAFF TGTGCCAGCAGCCGATCGGGTGGGTTGAACACTGAAGCTTTCTTT
14 . TRBJ1-2 TRBD1 TRBV6-1 CASSEAGGAYGYTF TGTGCCAGCAGTGAAGCAGGGGGCGCCTATGGCTACACCTTC
12 . TRBJ2-5 . TRBV19 CASSSGLETQYF TGTGCCAGTAGTTCGGGATTGGAGACCCAGTACTTC
17 once TRBJ1-6 TRBD1 TRBV19 CASSIDRRQGASSPLHF TGTGCCAGTAGTATAGACAGACGGCAGGGGGCTTCTTCACCCCTCCACTTT
15 once TRBJ2-6 . TRBV5-6 CASSLFGTGANVLTF TGTGCCAGCAGCTTGTTTGGGACTGGGGCCAACGTCCTGACTTTC
15 once TRBJ2-7 TRBD2 TRBV6-5 CASSSPTSGKVEQYF TGTGCCAGCAGTTCCCCGACTAGCGGGAAGGTCGAGCAGTACTTC
15 . TRBJ1-6 TRBD1 TRBV7-9 CASSPPGQGNSPLHF TGTGCCAGCAGCCCTCCGGGACAGGGGAATTCACCCCTCCACTTT
16 few TRBJ1-4 . TRBV18 CASSPIMQGGNEKLFF TGTGCCAGCTCACCTATAATGCAGGGTGGGAATGAAAAACTGTTTTTT
16 . TRBJ1-6 . TRBV5-5 CASSLASGSYNSPLHF TGTGCCAGCAGCTTGGCCTCGGGGTCTTATAATTCACCCCTCCACTTT
13 . TRBJ1-1 . TRBV15 CATSRTGNTEAFF TGTGCCACCAGCAGGACAGGGAACACTGAAGCTTTCTTT
14 . TRBJ1-5 . TRBV11-3 CASSLAGFNQPQHF TGTGCCAGCAGCTTAGCAGGTTTCAATCAGCCCCAGCATTTT
16 few TRBJ2-5 . TRBV11-2 CASSLSSGSQGETQYF TGTGCCAGCAGCTTATCGTCGGGGTCCCAGGGGGAGACCCAGTACTTC
17 . TRBJ2-3 . TRBV5-4 CASSPAGASFSTDTQYF TGTGCCAGCAGCCCCGCCGGCGCTAGTTTTTCCACAGATACGCAGTATTTT
15 . TRBJ2-5 . TRBV18 CASSPPIGSKETQYF TGTGCCAGCTCACCACCTATCGGCAGTAAAGAGACCCAGTACTTC
14 few TRBJ2-5 . TRBV7-7 CASSLAHSKETQYF TGTGCTAGCTCCTTGGCTCACAGCAAAGAGACCCAGTACTTC
14 . TRBJ2-7 . TRBV6-6 CASSPTGSTYEQYF TGTGCCAGCAGCCCGACGGGTTCGACCTACGAGCAGTACTTC
16 once TRBJ2-2 TRBD2 TRBV9 CASSVLAGLNTGELFF TGTGCCAGCAGCGTACTAGCGGGGCTGAACACCGGGGAGCTGTTTTTT
17 medium-sized TRBJ1-5 . TRBV19 CASSPRPGRVSNQPQHF TGTGCCAGTAGTCCTAGGCCCGGGCGGGTTAGCAATCAGCCCCAGCATTTT
13 . TRBJ1-6 . TRBV19 CASSIKENSPLHF TGTGCCAGTAGTATAAAGGAAAATTCACCCCTCCACTTT
16 once TRBJ2-3 . TRBV10-1 CASSESRGYNTDTQYF TGCGCCAGCAGTGAGTCCAGGGGTTATAACACAGATACGCAGTATTTT
12 . TRBJ1-3 . TRBV6-5 CASSETGNTIYF TGTGCCAGCAGTGAAACGGGAAACACCATATATTTT
13 . TRBJ2-5 . TRBV5-4 CASSSTSGETQYF TGTGCCAGCAGCTCGACTAGTGGGGAGACCCAGTACTTC
14 . TRBJ1-1 . TRBV6-6 CASSYLGRQTEAFF TGTGCCAGCAGTTACTTAGGACGCCAGACTGAAGCTTTCTTT
16 . TRBJ2-2 . TRBV19 CASSTTLGANTGELFF TGTGCCAGTAGTACCACGCTGGGAGCGAACACCGGGGAGCTGTTTTTT
15 . TRBJ1-1 . TRBV5-4 CASSLLPGMGTEAFF TGTGCCAGCAGCTTACTTCCAGGAATGGGGACTGAAGCTTTCTTT
15 . TRBJ2-7 TRBD1 TRBV7-2 CASSGWDRGPNEQYF TGTGCCAGCAGCGGTTGGGACAGGGGGCCCAACGAGCAGTACTTC
14 . TRBJ1-5 . TRBV28 CASSPLPGYQPQHF TGTGCCAGCAGTCCATTGCCGGGGTATCAGCCCCAGCATTTT
13 . TRBJ2-1 TRBD1 TRBV19 CASSVGTGLEQFF TGTGCCAGTAGTGTCGGGACAGGGCTTGAGCAGTTCTTC
16 . TRBJ2-2 . TRBV9 CASSVADRLNTGELFF TGTGCCAGCAGCGTAGCGGACAGACTGAACACCGGGGAGCTGTTTTTT
16 . TRBJ2-6 . TRBV4-2 CASSQVAGSGANVLTF TGTGCCAGCAGCCAAGTAGCTGGGTCTGGGGCCAACGTCCTGACTTTC
14 . TRBJ2-7 TRBD2 TRBV6-5 CASRTGLAGEEQYF TGTGCCAGCAGGACGGGACTAGCGGGAGAAGAGCAGTACTTC
14 . TRBJ1-5 TRBD1 TRBV12-5 CASGSTGGNQPQHF TGTGCTAGTGGCTCGACAGGGGGTAATCAGCCCCAGCATTTT
15 . TRBJ1-4 . TRBV25-1 CASSDQGGRNEKLFF TGTGCCAGCAGTGACCAGGGAGGGCGTAATGAAAAACTGTTTTTT
14 . TRBJ2-4 TRBD1 TRBV11-2 CASSLGQVKNIQYF TGTGCCAGCAGCTTGGGACAGGTCAAAAACATTCAGTACTTC
15 . TRBJ2-1 TRBD2 TRBV30 CAWSVRLDGGNEQFF TGTGCCTGGAGTGTACGACTAGACGGGGGGAATGAGCAGTTCTTC
13 once TRBJ1-3 . TRBV7-9 CASSFPGTNTIYF TGTGCCAGCAGCTTTCCCGGGACCAACACCATATATTTT
14 medium-sized TRBJ1-2 . TRBV7-9 CASSLFQGLDGYTF TGTGCCAGCAGCTTATTCCAGGGATTGGATGGCTACACCTTC
12 . TRBJ2-1 . TRBV2 CASSEKGNEQFF TGTGCCAGCAGTGAAAAGGGCAATGAGCAGTTCTTC
15 few TRBJ2-1 TRBD2 TRBV4-3 CASSQVGLDYNEQFF TGCGCCAGCAGCCAAGTTGGACTAGACTACAATGAGCAGTTCTTC
14 . TRBJ2-7 . TRBV6-1 CASSLGPTPWEQYF TGTGCCAGCAGCTTGGGCCCTACTCCCTGGGAGCAGTACTTC
13 few TRBJ2-2 . TRBV5-4 CASSHRNTGELFF TGTGCCAGCAGCCACCGAAACACCGGGGAGCTGTTTTTT
13 few TRBJ2-1 . TRBV27 CASSPVWQDEQFF TGTGCCAGCAGTCCAGTCTGGCAAGATGAGCAGTTCTTC
13 . TRBJ1-2 . TRBV28 CASSTGNLHGYTF TGTGCCAGCAGCACAGGGAACTTACATGGCTACACCTTC
15 few TRBJ2-2 . TRBV5-1 CASSLDPGATGELFF TGCGCCAGCAGCTTGGATCCGGGGGCCACCGGGGAGCTGTTTTTT
14 . TRBJ2-1 TRBD2 TRBV5-6 CASSFQREYNEQFF TGTGCCAGCAGCTTCCAGCGGGAGTACAATGAGCAGTTCTTC
14 . TRBJ1-2 . TRBV5-6 CASSLDRPRGGYTF TGTGCCAGCAGTTTAGACCGGCCCCGAGGAGGCTACACCTTC
15 few TRBJ2-7 TRBD2 TRBV6-5 CASRLAGGLSYEQYF TGTGCCAGCAGACTAGCGGGAGGGCTCTCCTACGAGCAGTACTTC
15 . TRBJ2-1 TRBD2 TRBV5-1 CASSFSGGDANEQFF TGCGCCAGCAGCTTCAGCGGGGGGGATGCCAATGAGCAGTTCTTC